What follows are 10 T cell receptor beta chains derived from one specimen sequenced in a study of high-grade serous ovarian cancer treatment subgroups. Tumor tissue was taken before any definitive surgery or chemotherapy was given. Only in-frame clones appear in the TCRdb table, and some are missing; sequencing was by immunoSEQ multiplex PCR. The sample lists roughly 5,000 clones, approximately 70% occurring once. Sequenced sample: tumor tissue. The source of these receptors is a human donor with high-grade serous ovarian cancer.

This clone appeared once. The chain uses TRBV4-1 and TRBJ1-3; perhaps TRBD1 as D (5 bases). Germline values: CDR1 MGHRA, CDR2 YSYEKL. The V and J ends lost 4 bases and 2 bases respectively, with 18 bases between them. CDR3 length: 17 residues. Here the CDR3 DNA reads TGCGCCAGCAGCCCCGGACAAGGTGTAATCCCTGGAAACACCATATATTTT. The encoded protein is CASSPGQGVIPGNTIYF.

The chain couples TRBV5-1 to TRBJ2-1; 9 nucleotides align to TRBD2. After removal of 0 bases from V and 10 bases from J, the junction contained 8 bases not matched to a gene. Germline V CDR1 and CDR2: SGHRS, YFSETQ. This CDR3 is 15 amino acids long. CDR3: CASSLEPGLAREQFF. The DNA of the CDR3 is TGCGCCAGCAGCTTGGAACCGGGACTAGCAAGGGAGCAGTTCTTC.

The chain uses TRBV7-8 and TRBJ1-5; unclear D gene. The CDR3 totals 16 residues. The V end was cut by 0 bases, the J end by 0 bases, with 9 bases between. Germline V CDR1 and CDR2: SGHVS, FQNEAQ. The CDR3 nucleotides read TGTGCCAGCAGCTTAGCCCCCGGGCATAGCAATCAGCCCCAGCATTTT. This gives the protein CASSLAPGHSNQPQHF.

The chain is built from TRBV11-3 and TRBJ2-2; 7 bases line up with TRBD2. V lost 5 bases and J lost 6; bases outside the gene matches: 9. This CDR3 is 15 amino acids long. Per germline, CDR1 SGHNT and CDR2 YENEEA. CDR3: CASSDGLGVSGELFF. The CDR3 DNA is TGTGCCAGCAGCGATGGACTAGGGGTTTCCGGGGAGCTGTTTTTT.

The chain combines TRBV19 with TRBJ2-3; 16 nucleotides line up with TRBD2. This CDR3 is built from 17 residues. Trimming cost V 5 bases and J 8 bases; bases outside gene matches: 10. Germline assignment: CDR1 LNHDA and CDR2 SQIVND (reference sequence). CDR3 region: CASSLGTSGRALATQYF. The CDR3 nucleotides are TGTGCCAGTAGTCTGGGGACTAGCGGGAGGGCCCTCGCTACGCAGTATTTT.

CDR3 in amino acids: CASSDGRKTNEKLFF. The CDR3 DNA sequence: TGTGCCAGCAGTGACGGACGGAAGACTAATGAAAAACTGTTTTTT. J is TRBJ1-4 and V is TRBV6-1; D gene unclear. The germline V gene encodes CDR1 MNHNS and CDR2 SASEGT. The CDR3 is 15 amino acids. V was pared by 3 bases and J by 2 bases, with 10 bases between.

V usage is TRBV5-6 and J usage is TRBJ1-2; TRBD1 agrees at 9 bases. Germline CDR1 reads SGHDT; CDR2 reads YYEEEE. V was pared by 2 bases and J by 6 bases, with 17 bases of the junction left unmatched. There are 18 residues in the CDR3. In nucleotides, the CDR3 is TGTGCCAGCAGCTTAACTCGGACAGGGGACAACAATATGAATGGCTACACCTTC. It is translated as CASSLTRTGDNNMNGYTF.

The chain couples TRBV19 to TRBJ1-5; unclear D gene. CDR1 is LNHDA, CDR2 SQIVND, per germline (reference sequence). Trimming cost V 4 bases and J 0 bases, with 10 bases left between them. CDR3 length: 15 amino acids. This chain's CDR3 is CASSTRPISNQPQHF. The CDR3 DNA reads TGTGCCAGTAGTACCAGACCGATTAGCAATCAGCCCCAGCATTTT.

This clone was seen once. The chain couples TRBV7-9 to TRBJ2-4; D perhaps matches TRBD1 (5 bases). The CDR3 covers 13 residues. Looked up from germline, CDR1 is SEHNR and CDR2 is FQNEAQ (reference sequence). The V end was cut by 2 bases, the J end by 7 bases, with 9 bases between. The CDR3 loop is CASSLNQGNIQYF. CDR3 DNA sequence: TGTGCCAGCAGCTTAAACCAGGGTAACATTCAGTACTTC.

The V and J genes are TRBV5-1 and TRBJ2-3; the match to TRBD1 covers 7 bases. Germline CDR1 reads SGHRS; CDR2 reads YFSETQ. This CDR3 has 16 residues. Trimming removed 0 bases from V and 2 bases from J; junction bases left unmatched: 6. CDR3 nucleotides: TGCGCCAGCAGCTTGGGACGAACAGGGGTCACAGATACGCAGTATTTT. Translated: CASSLGRTGVTDTQYF.